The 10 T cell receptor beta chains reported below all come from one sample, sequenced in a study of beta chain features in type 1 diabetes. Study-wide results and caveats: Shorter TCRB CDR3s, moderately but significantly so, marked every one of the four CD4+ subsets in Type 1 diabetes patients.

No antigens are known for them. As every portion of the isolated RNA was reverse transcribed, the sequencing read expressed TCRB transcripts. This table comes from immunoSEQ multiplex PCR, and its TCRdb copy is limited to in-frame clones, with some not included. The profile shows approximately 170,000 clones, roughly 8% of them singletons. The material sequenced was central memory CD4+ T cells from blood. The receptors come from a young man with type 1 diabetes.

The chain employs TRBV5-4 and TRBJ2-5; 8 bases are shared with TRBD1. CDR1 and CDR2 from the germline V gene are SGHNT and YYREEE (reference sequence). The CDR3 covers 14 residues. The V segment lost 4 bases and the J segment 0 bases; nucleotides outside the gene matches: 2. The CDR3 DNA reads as TGTGCCAGCAGCCCGGGACAGGACCAAGAGACCCAGTACTTC. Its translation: CASSPGQDQETQYF.

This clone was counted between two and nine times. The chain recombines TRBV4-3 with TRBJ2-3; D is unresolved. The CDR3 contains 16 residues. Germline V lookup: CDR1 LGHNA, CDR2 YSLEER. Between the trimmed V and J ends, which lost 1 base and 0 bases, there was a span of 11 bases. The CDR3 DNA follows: TGCGCCAGCAGCCAAGTGCAACAGCCTAGCACAGATACGCAGTATTTT. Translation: CASSQVQQPSTDTQYF.

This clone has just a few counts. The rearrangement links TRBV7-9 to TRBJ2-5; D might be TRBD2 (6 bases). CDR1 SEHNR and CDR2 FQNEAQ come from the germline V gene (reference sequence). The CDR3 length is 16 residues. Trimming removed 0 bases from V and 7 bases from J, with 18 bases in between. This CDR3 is CASSLARGLASGTQYF. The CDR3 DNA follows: TGTGCCAGCAGCTTAGCGCGGGGTTTAGCATCGGGGACCCAGTACTTC.

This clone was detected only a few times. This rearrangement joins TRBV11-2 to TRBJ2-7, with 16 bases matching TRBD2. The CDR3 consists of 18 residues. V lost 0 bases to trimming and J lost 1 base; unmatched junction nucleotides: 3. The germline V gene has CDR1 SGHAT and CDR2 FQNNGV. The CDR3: CASSLEGLAGGWSYEQYF. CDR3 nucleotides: TGTGCCAGCAGCTTAGAGGGACTAGCGGGAGGGTGGTCCTACGAGCAGTACTTC. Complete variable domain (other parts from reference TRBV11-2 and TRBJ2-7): EAGVAQSPRYKIIEKRQSVAFWCNPISGHATLYWYQQILGQGPKLLIQFQNNGVVDDSQLPKDRFSAERLKGVDSTLKIQPAKLEDSAVYLCASSLEGLAGGWSYEQYFGPGTRLTVT.

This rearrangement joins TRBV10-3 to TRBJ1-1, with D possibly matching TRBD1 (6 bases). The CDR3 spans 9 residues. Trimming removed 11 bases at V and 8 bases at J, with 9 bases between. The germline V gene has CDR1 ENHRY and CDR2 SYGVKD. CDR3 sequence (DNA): TGTGCCGCCGGACAGGAAGCTTTCTTT. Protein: CAAGQEAFF.

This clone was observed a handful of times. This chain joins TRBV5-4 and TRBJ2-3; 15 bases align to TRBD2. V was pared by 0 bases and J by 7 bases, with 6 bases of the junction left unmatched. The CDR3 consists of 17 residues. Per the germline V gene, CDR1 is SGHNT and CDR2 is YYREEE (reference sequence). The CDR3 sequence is CASSLDIGLAGGNTQYF. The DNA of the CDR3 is TGTGCCAGCAGCTTGGATATTGGACTAGCGGGAGGGAATACGCAGTATTTT.

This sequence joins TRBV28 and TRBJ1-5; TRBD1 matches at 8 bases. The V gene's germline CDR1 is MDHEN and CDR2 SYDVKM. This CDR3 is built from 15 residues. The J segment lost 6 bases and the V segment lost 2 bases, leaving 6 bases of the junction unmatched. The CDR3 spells CASSLMGRGRQPQHF. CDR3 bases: TGTGCCAGCAGTTTAATGGGCAGGGGGCGTCAGCCCCAGCATTTT.

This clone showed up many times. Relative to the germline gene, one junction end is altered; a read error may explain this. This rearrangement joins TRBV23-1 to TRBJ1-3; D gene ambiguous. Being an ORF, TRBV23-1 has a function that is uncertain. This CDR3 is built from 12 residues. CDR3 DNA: TGCGCCAGCAGTCAATGTGTGGTCGTCACTAATTTT. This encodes CASSQCVVVTNF.

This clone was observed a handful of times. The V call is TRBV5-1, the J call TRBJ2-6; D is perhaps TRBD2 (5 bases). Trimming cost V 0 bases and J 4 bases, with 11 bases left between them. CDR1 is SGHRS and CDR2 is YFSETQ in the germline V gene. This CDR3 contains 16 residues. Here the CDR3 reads CASSLAGKAGANVLTF. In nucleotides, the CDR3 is TGCGCCAGCAGCTTGGCGGGGAAGGCAGGGGCCAACGTCCTGACTTTC.

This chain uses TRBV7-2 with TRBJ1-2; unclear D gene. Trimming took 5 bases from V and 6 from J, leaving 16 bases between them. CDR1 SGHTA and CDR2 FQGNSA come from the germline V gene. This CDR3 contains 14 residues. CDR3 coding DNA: TGTGCCAGCAGCGCCCTGAGCGGTCACGATGGCTACACCTTC. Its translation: CASSALSGHDGYTF.